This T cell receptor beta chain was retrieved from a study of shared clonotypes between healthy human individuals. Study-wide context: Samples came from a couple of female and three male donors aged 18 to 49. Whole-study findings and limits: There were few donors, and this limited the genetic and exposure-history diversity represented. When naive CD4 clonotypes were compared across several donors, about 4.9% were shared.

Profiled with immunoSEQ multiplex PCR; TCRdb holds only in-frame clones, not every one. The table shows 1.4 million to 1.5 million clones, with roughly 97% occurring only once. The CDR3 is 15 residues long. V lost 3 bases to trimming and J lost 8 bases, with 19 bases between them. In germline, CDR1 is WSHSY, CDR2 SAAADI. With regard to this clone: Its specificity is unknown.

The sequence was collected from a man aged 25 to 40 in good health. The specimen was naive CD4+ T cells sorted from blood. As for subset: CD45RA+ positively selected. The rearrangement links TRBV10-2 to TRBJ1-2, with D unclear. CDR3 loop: CASSDLARIVGGYTF. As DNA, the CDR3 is TGCGCCAGCAGTGATTTAGCCAGAATAGTGGGCGGCTACACCTTC.